The 30 T cell receptor beta chains given below trace back to one sample, sequenced in a study of T cell responses to AZD1222 COVID-19 vaccine. Produced via immunoSEQ multiplex PCR; TCRdb's table is partial and in-frame only. This table holds about 140,000 clones, about 90% found once. Source: peripheral blood, taken 28 days after the second AZD1222 dose. These TCRs come from an adult who received the AZD1222 COVID-19 vaccine.

This chain uses TRBV6-6 with TRBJ1-2; TRBD1 matches 10 bases. CDR1 is MNHNY, CDR2 SVGAGI, per germline (reference sequence). The CDR3 sequence is 14 residues long. V lost 6 bases, J lost 2 bases, and 3 bases stayed unmatched. Written as DNA, the CDR3 is TGTGCCAGCAGCCAGGGACAGGGGAACTATGGCTACACCTTC. Its translation is CASSQGQGNYGYTF.

The CDR3, as DNA: TGTGCCATCACCAAGGGTAGCGGGACCAACAATGAGCAGTTCTTC. The encoded protein is CAITKGSGTNNEQFF. V usage is TRBV10-3 and J usage is TRBJ2-1, with 8 bases aligning to TRBD2. V shed 7 bases and J 5 bases; nucleotides not matched to a gene: 10. The CDR3 sequence is 15 residues long. CDR1 and CDR2 (germline): ENHRY, SYGVKD.

This sequence joins TRBV12-5 and TRBJ2-5, with 9 bases aligning to TRBD1. Germline V CDR1 and CDR2: LGHNT, FRNRAP. V was pared by 7 bases and J by 2 bases, with 8 bases of the junction left unmatched. This CDR3 is built from 15 residues. CDR3 bases: TGTGCTAGTGCCGCCCTTGACAGGGGGCAAGAGACCCAGTACTTC. This gives the protein CASAALDRGQETQYF.

The chain is built from TRBV7-2 and TRBJ2-7, with TRBD2 matching over 8 bases. The CDR3 length is 14 residues. Germline V gene lookup returns CDR1 SGHTA and CDR2 FQGNSA. Trimming at V came to 3 bases and at J to 4 bases, leaving 5 bases not matched to a gene. CDR3 loop: CASSFGAGAYEQYF. CDR3 DNA: TGTGCCAGCAGCTTCGGAGCGGGAGCTTACGAGCAGTACTTC. The whole variable domain, remainder taken from reference TRBV7-2 and TRBJ2-7, is GAGVSQSPSNKVTEKGKDVELRCDPISGHTALYWYRQSLGQGLEFLIYFQGNSAPDKSGLPSDRFSAERTGGSVSTLTIQRTQQEDSAVYLCASSFGAGAYEQYFGPGTRLTVT.

This sequence joins TRBV30 and TRBJ1-6; D may be TRBD1 (5 bases). The CDR3 contains 14 residues. The V and J ends lost 0 bases and 6 bases respectively, with 9 bases between them. Germline CDR1 is GTSNPN and CDR2 is SVGIG (reference sequence). CDR3 in DNA: TGTGCCTGGAGTGTGACAGCCTCTAATTCACCCCTCCACTTT. This sequence encodes CAWSVTASNSPLHF.

The rearrangement links TRBV5-5 to TRBJ2-7; 8 positions agree with TRBD1. The V gene end was trimmed by 4 bases and the J gene end by 0 bases; junction bases not matched to a gene: 3. CDR3 size: 14 residues. The germline CDR1 and CDR2 sequences are SGHKS and YYEKEE (reference sequence). The CDR3 protein is CASSQDRASYEQYF. The DNA of the CDR3 is TGTGCCAGCAGCCAGGACAGGGCCTCCTACGAGCAGTACTTC.

The chain carries TRBV7-8 and TRBJ2-1, with TRBD2 identical over 7 bases. J lost 8 bases, V lost 5 bases, and 9 bases had no gene match. Per germline, CDR1 SGHVS and CDR2 FQNEAQ. The CDR3 loop spans 14 amino acids. CDR3 nucleotide sequence: TGTGCCAGCAGCCCATTACTAGCGACGGATGAGCAGTTCTTC. Protein: CASSPLLATDEQFF.

V usage is TRBV5-6 and J usage is TRBJ1-5, with no clear D. Germline V lookup: CDR1 SGHDT, CDR2 YYEEEE. The CDR3 is 13 amino acids. Trimming left V 0 bases short and J 0 bases short, with 1 base between. The CDR3 is CASSLASNQPQHF. CDR3 bases: TGTGCCAGCAGCTTGGCTAGCAATCAGCCCCAGCATTTT.

The chain has TRBV7-9 and TRBJ1-2, with D perhaps matching TRBD1 (5 bases). The CDR3 contains 15 residues. Trimming shortened V by 1 base and J by 7 bases, and 16 bases separated the two germline ends. Germline loops: CDR1 SEHNR, CDR2 FQNEAQ (reference sequence). The CDR3 nucleotides read TGTGCCAGCAGCTTAGAAAGGGGTTTAAAGCGTGGCTACACCTTC. Protein sequence: CASSLERGLKRGYTF.

This chain links TRBV5-1 with TRBJ2-5; D unclear. This CDR3 is built from 14 residues. Germline CDR1 SGHRS, CDR2 YFSETQ. V lost 0 bases, J lost 5 bases, and 11 bases lay in between. DNA for the CDR3: TGCGCCAGCAGCTTGGAGGGTCTTCGGGAGACCCAGTACTTC. Translated: CASSLEGLRETQYF.

V usage is TRBV28 and J usage is TRBJ1-5, with D perhaps TRBD1 (5 bases). CDR3 length: 12 residues. CDR1 and CDR2 from the germline V gene are MDHEN and SYDVKM. Between the trimmed V and J ends, which lost 2 bases and 6 bases, there was a span of 5 bases. The chain's CDR3 is CASSLQGQPQHF. The DNA of the CDR3 is TGTGCCAGCAGTTTACAGGGTCAGCCCCAGCATTTT.

The genes are TRBV30 and TRBJ1-6; D might be TRBD1 (5 bases). The CDR3 is 13 amino acids. Germline assignment: CDR1 GTSNPN and CDR2 SVGIG (reference sequence). With 1 base removed from V and 7 bases from J, the gap between germline ends came to 8 bases. The CDR3 region has the DNA TGTGCCTGGAGTGAAGGGACCAATTCACCCCTCCACTTT. Residues: CAWSEGTNSPLHF.

The gene calls are TRBV2 and TRBJ1-6; TRBD1 is a possible D gene (6 bases). CDR1 is SNHLY and CDR2 is FYNNEI in the germline V gene. The CDR3 extends over 13 amino acids. The ends were cut back, 6 bases at V and 10 bases at J, with 13 bases in the middle. CDR3 protein: CASSPTGDSPLHF. The CDR3 DNA sequence: TGTGCCAGCAGCCCGACAGGTGACTCACCCCTCCACTTT.

Of note for this clone: Within the sample, other DNA sequences also encode this same CDR3. The chain joins TRBV28 to TRBJ1-5; possibly TRBD1 for D (6 bases). CDR1 is MDHEN and CDR2 is SYDVKM in the germline V gene. This CDR3 has 13 residues. V lost 5 bases and J lost 3, with 8 bases in between. CDR3 region: CASSGQFNQPQHF. DNA for the CDR3: TGTGCCAGCAGTGGACAGTTCAATCAGCCCCAGCATTTT.

The chain carries TRBV19 and TRBJ2-6; D is possibly TRBD1 (5 bases). The CDR3 extends over 17 amino acids. CDR1 and CDR2 (germline): LNHDA, SQIVND (reference sequence). Trimming removed 7 bases at V and 0 bases at J, with 16 bases between. The CDR3 sequence is CASKRRQRSSGANVLTF. The DNA for the CDR3 is TGTGCCAGTAAAAGGAGACAGCGAAGCTCTGGGGCCAACGTCCTGACTTTC.

The rearrangement uses TRBV3-1 (or the pseudogene TRBV3-2) and TRBJ2-1; 13 nucleotides agree with TRBD2. With V trimmed by 0 bases and J by 8 bases, 13 bases remained unmatched. CDR3 length: 19 residues. Germline V gives CDR1 LGHDT, CDR2 YNNKEL (reference sequence). CDR3 sequence reads: CASSQETPTSGRCMDEQFF. CDR3 DNA sequence: TGTGCCAGCAGCCAAGAAACCCCGACTAGCGGGAGGTGTATGGATGAGCAGTTCTTC.

The CDR3 protein is CATSRKGGLGNNEQFF. CDR3 nucleotide sequence: TGTGCCACCAGCCGAAAAGGAGGCCTCGGGAACAATGAGCAGTTCTTC. V gene TRBV15 combines with J gene TRBJ2-1, with a possible D match to TRBD2 (5 bases). V was pared by 5 bases and J by 5 bases, with 19 bases between. Germline loops: CDR1 LNHNV, CDR2 YYDKDF (reference sequence). The CDR3 consists of 16 residues.

The chain carries TRBV6-5 and TRBJ1-2, with 8 bases identical to TRBD1. This CDR3 is 14 amino acids long. CDR1 MNHEY and CDR2 SVGAGI come from the germline V gene. V dropped 6 bases and J dropped 4; count of bases not matched to a gene: 7. As DNA, the CDR3 is TGTGCCAGCAGCCGGGGACAGGCCATCTATGGCTACACCTTC. It codes for CASSRGQAIYGYTF.

This chain uses TRBV19 with TRBJ1-1; no reliable D call. The CDR3 extends over 12 amino acids. Germline V gives CDR1 LNHDA, CDR2 SQIVND (reference sequence). V was trimmed by 2 bases and J by 1 base, leaving 2 bases between them. The CDR3, as DNA: TGTGCCAGTAGTATATGGAACACTGAAGCTTTCTTT. Amino acids: CASSIWNTEAFF.

The chain combines TRBV2 with TRBJ2-1; D is possibly TRBD2 (5 bases). This CDR3 contains 16 residues. V lost 6 bases and J 0 bases, leaving 15 bases between the germline ends. The germline CDR1 and CDR2 sequences are SNHLY and FYNNEI. This CDR3 is CASRLRTSRSYNEQFF. CDR3 sequence (DNA): TGTGCCAGCAGACTCCGGACTTCACGCTCCTACAATGAGCAGTTCTTC.

V gene TRBV4-2 combines with J gene TRBJ2-6; unclear D gene. The CDR3 has 17 amino acids. The V gene's germline CDR1 is LGHNA and CDR2 YNFKEQ. Trimming took off 0 bases at V and 2 bases at J, with 11 bases between the two ends. DNA of the CDR3: TGTGCCAGCAGCCAAGAGGTGTCGCTAGCTGGGGCCAACGTCCTGACTTTC. Its translation is CASSQEVSLAGANVLTF.

This chain joins TRBV19 and TRBJ2-7; perhaps TRBD1 as D (6 bases). Trimming stripped 5 bases from V and 3 bases from J, with 8 bases between. The germline gives CDR1 LNHDA, CDR2 SQIVND (reference sequence). The CDR3 is 12 amino acids. The CDR3 DNA reads TGTGCCAGTAGTTACAGGGACTACGAGCAGTACTTC. Its protein product is CASSYRDYEQYF.

The chain combines TRBV24-1 with TRBJ2-2, with TRBD2 identical over 10 bases. Germline loops: CDR1 KGHDR, CDR2 SFDVKD. The CDR3 runs to 14 residues. V lost 9 bases to trimming and J lost 5 bases; unmatched junction nucleotides: 5. In nucleotides, the CDR3 is TGTGCCACCTCTAGCGGGAGCCGAACCGGGGAGCTGTTTTTT. Amino acids: CATSSGSRTGELFF.

The chain joins TRBV7-9 to TRBJ1-2; D not resolved. CDR3 length equals 15 residues. V lost 6 bases and J 4 bases, leaving 18 bases between the germline ends. The germline V gene encodes CDR1 SEHNR and CDR2 FQNEAQ (reference sequence). CDR3 nucleotides: TGTGCCAGCAGTCGGATAGGTGCCGGACCCTATGGCTACACCTTC. Residues: CASSRIGAGPYGYTF.

This sequence joins TRBV2 and TRBJ1-2; D gene ambiguous. Germline values: CDR1 SNHLY, CDR2 FYNNEI. The CDR3 has 13 amino acids. V was cut by 5 bases and J by 2 bases, with 9 bases left in between. In nucleotides, the CDR3 is TGTGCCAGCAGTTCCGGACCGAACTATGGCTACACCTTC. Translation: CASSSGPNYGYTF.

V gene TRBV5-5 combines with J gene TRBJ2-7, with D possibly matching TRBD2 (6 bases). CDR1 and CDR2 (germline): SGHKS, YYEKEE (reference sequence). Deletions cut 6 bases from V and 3 bases from J, with 19 bases between. The CDR3 covers 15 residues. CDR3 region: CASTIMGDSIYEQYF. CDR3 DNA: TGTGCCAGCACCATTATGGGGGACTCGATCTACGAGCAGTACTTC.

This sequence joins TRBV10-1 and TRBJ1-5; possibly TRBD1 for D (5 bases). The CDR3 loop spans 14 amino acids. The V end lost 3 bases, the J end lost 0 bases, and 6 bases lay between the germline ends. Looked up from germline, CDR1 is WNHNN and CDR2 is SYGVQD (reference sequence). The CDR3 spells CASSEGVSNQPQHF. CDR3 DNA: TGCGCCAGCAGTGAAGGGGTTAGCAATCAGCCCCAGCATTTT.

This sequence joins TRBV18 and TRBJ2-7; 7 bases align to TRBD1. V shed 2 bases and J 0 bases; nucleotides not matched to a gene: 13. Germline assignment: CDR1 KGHSH and CDR2 LQKENI. The CDR3 sequence is 18 residues long. For the CDR3, the DNA is TGTGCCAGCTCACCAGAGCCCCTGTCGGGACAGACCTCCTACGAGCAGTACTTC. Translating it yields CASSPEPLSGQTSYEQYF.

There are a few counts of this clone. The V and J genes are TRBV7-2 and TRBJ1-5; perhaps TRBD1 as D (5 bases). Trimming pared 4 bases from V and 5 bases from J, leaving 15 bases between. Germline CDR1 is SGHTA and CDR2 is FQGNSA. CDR3 length equals 15 residues. The CDR3 sequence: CASSSYAGRDQPQHF. The CDR3 nucleotides read TGTGCCAGCAGCTCCTACGCGGGGCGAGATCAGCCCCAGCATTTT.

This clone came up once. The chain uses TRBV7-2 and TRBJ2-3; D perhaps matches TRBD1 (5 bases). CDR1 and CDR2 (germline): SGHTA, FQGNSA. CDR3 size: 15 residues. V was cut by 4 bases and J by 2 bases, with 13 bases left in between. CDR3 loop: CASSSIGAITDTQYF. CDR3 in DNA: TGTGCCAGCAGCTCGATAGGGGCTATCACAGATACGCAGTATTTT. Based on the CDR3 plus reference TRBV7-2 and TRBJ2-3, the full variable domain is GAGVSQSPSNKVTEKGKDVELRCDPISGHTALYWYRQSLGQGLEFLIYFQGNSAPDKSGLPSDRFSAERTGGSVSTLTIQRTQQEDSAVYLCASSSIGAITDTQYFGPGTRLTVL.